These 7 T cell receptor beta chains originate from one sample sequenced in a study of post-analysis software for immune sequencing data. Researchers reported that TCR beta cDNA libraries carried unique molecular identifiers. In TCRdb, the PCR reads were re-called with MiXCR into one record per CDR3 protein. The data hold around 400,000 distinct CDR3 sequences, with more than 30% observed a single time. For these TCRs, the target antigens are not known. Study findings and constraints: There were roughly 5 TRBV segments more frequent in patients than controls, and TRBV5-6, TRBV5-1 and TRBV20-1 were among them.

Input material: blood. These TCRs come from a girl aged 2 to 9 with multiple sclerosis.

This clonotype has more than one count but fewer than ten. This chain connects TRBV27 to TRBJ2-7; 7 bases agree with TRBD1. The CDR3 runs to 13 residues. Germline lookup yields CDR1 MNHEY and CDR2 SMNVEV (reference sequence). Trimming took 5 bases from V and 2 from J; bases not matched to a gene: 3. The CDR3 region has the DNA TGTGCCAGCAGTGCTGGACAGGCCTACGAGCAGTACTTC. Encoded protein: CASSAGQAYEQYF.

The chain recombines TRBV3-1 with TRBJ2-7, with D hard to call. The germline CDR1 and CDR2 sequences are LGHDT and YNNKEL (reference sequence). This CDR3 is 13 amino acids long. The V end lost 6 bases, the J end lost 6 bases, and 15 bases lay between the germline ends. The CDR3 spells CASSLDTTAEQYF. The DNA for the CDR3 is TGTGCCAGCAGTTTAGACACCACCGCCGAGCAGTACTTC.

This clonotype was recorded a few times. The chain joins TRBV11-2 to TRBJ2-3; D is possibly TRBD2 (6 bases). Trimming removed 1 base at V and 8 bases at J, with 22 bases between. Germline-derived CDR1 and CDR2 are SGHAT and FQNNGV. The CDR3 loop spans 17 amino acids. The CDR3 sequence: CASSLGLWGVREATQYF. CDR3 sequence (DNA): TGTGCCAGCAGCTTAGGCCTCTGGGGGGTGAGAGAAGCTACGCAGTATTTT.

CDR3 nucleotide sequence: TGTGCCAGCAGTTTGAGGCATAGCAATCAGCCCCAGCATTTT. Encoded protein: CASSLRHSNQPQHF. This chain links TRBV12-3 or TRBV12-4 with TRBJ1-5; D unresolved. Trimming cost V 3 bases and J 0 bases, with 6 bases left between them. The CDR3 is 14 amino acids.

The V gene is TRBV29-1, the J gene TRBJ1-5; the match to TRBD1 covers 9 bases. The germline CDR1 and CDR2 sequences are SQVTM and ANQGSEA. J gave up 4 bases and V 6 bases, and 4 bases lay outside the gene matches. The CDR3 runs 13 residues. The CDR3 nucleotides read TGCAGCGTCACGACAGGGGGGAATCAGCCCCAGCATTTT. Translation: CSVTTGGNQPQHF.

This clonotype occurred a few times. In DNA, the CDR3 is TGCAGTGCTACCGGGATTGGAGATACGCAGTATTTT. It yields the protein CSATGIGDTQYF. The chain employs TRBV20-1 and TRBJ2-3; weak D call: TRBD2 (5 bases). With 4 bases removed from V and 5 bases from J, the gap between germline ends came to 10 bases. CDR1 DFQATT and CDR2 SNEGSKA come from the germline V gene (reference sequence). The CDR3 consists of 12 residues.

The J gene is TRBJ2-2, the V gene TRBV12-3 or TRBV12-4; D possibly corresponds to TRBD2 (6 bases). V was pared by 2 bases and J by 0 bases, with 10 bases between. This CDR3 has 16 residues. The CDR3 loop reads CASSLIRGTNTGELFF. The CDR3 DNA reads as TGTGCCAGCAGTTTAATCCGGGGGACGAACACCGGGGAGCTGTTTTTT.